The 9 T cell receptor beta chains presented below share a single source sample, sequenced in a study of blood T cells in healthy people across ages. Primed by a sample-barcoded 5' primer and a J-beta primer mix, a second PCR proceeded for 7 to 11 cycles. Using its own MiXCR run on the 5' RACE reads, TCRdb lists one record per CDR3 protein. This repertoire shows 780,000 or so distinct CDR3 sequences, about 55% found once; its top ten account for 40% to 50%. What was sequenced was blood. The receptors here all came from an older man in good health.

The V gene is TRBV5-1, the J gene TRBJ1-1; TRBD1 matches at 9 bases. Germline loops: CDR1 SGHRS, CDR2 YFSETQ. The V and J ends lost 4 bases and 11 bases, in that order; junction bases with no gene match: 12. The CDR3 totals 14 residues. CDR3 in DNA: TGCGCCAGCAGCGTGGACAGGGGAATCGAGGGGGCTTTCTTT. Its protein is CASSVDRGIEGAFF.

This clonotype was seen more than once but under ten times. The rearrangement joins TRBV15 to TRBJ2-5, with 7 bases fitting TRBD1. CDR1 and CDR2 (germline): LNHNV, YYDKDF (reference sequence). The V segment lost 10 bases and the J segment 3 bases; nucleotides outside the gene matches: 2. The CDR3 is made up of 11 amino acids. The CDR3 sequence: CAIGQEETQYF. In DNA, the CDR3 is TGTGCCATCGGACAGGAAGAGACCCAGTACTTC.

The genes are TRBV12-5 and TRBJ2-5; D is possibly TRBD1 (5 bases). CDR1 and CDR2 (germline): LGHNT, FRNRAP. CDR3 length equals 13 residues. Trimming stripped 5 bases from V and 2 bases from J, with 9 bases between. The CDR3 DNA sequence: TGTGCTAGTGGTGGGGCCCGACAAGAGACCCAGTACTTC. It yields the protein CASGGARQETQYF.

The chain uses TRBV6-6 and TRBJ2-7; D unresolved. V was clipped by 0 bases and J by 0 bases, with 6 bases between them. CDR3 length equals 14 residues. CDR1 MNHNY and CDR2 SVGAGI come from the germline V gene (reference sequence). This chain's CDR3 is CASSYSEFSYEQYF. The CDR3 nucleotides read TGTGCCAGCAGTTACTCGGAATTCTCCTACGAGCAGTACTTC.

V gene TRBV12-3 or TRBV12-4 combines with J gene TRBJ1-2, with D possibly TRBD1 on 5 matching bases. Deletions cut 5 bases from V and 4 bases from J, with 17 bases between. The CDR3 is 15 residues long. The CDR3 DNA is TGTGCCAGCAGTGCCCAGGGCAGGGTAGGCTATGGCTACACCTTC. It encodes CASSAQGRVGYGYTF.

This clonotype was counted once. The chain combines TRBV11-2 with TRBJ2-5; D remains unclear. This CDR3 spans 14 amino acids. Germline V CDR1 and CDR2: SGHAT, FQNNGV. Trimming took 1 base from V and 5 from J, leaving 11 bases between them. CDR3 region: CASSLVVGRETQYF. In DNA, the CDR3 is TGTGCCAGCAGCTTAGTTGTAGGTCGGGAGACCCAGTACTTC.

The chain is built from TRBV25-1 and TRBJ2-7; 10 bases map to TRBD1. Per germline, CDR1 MGHDK and CDR2 SYGVNS. The CDR3 has 17 amino acids. V lost 2 bases, J lost 7 bases, and 14 bases stayed unmatched. Here the CDR3 reads CASSERWGQGLANEQYF. CDR3 in DNA: TGTGCCAGCAGTGAACGGTGGGGACAGGGGTTGGCCAATGAGCAGTACTTC.

This chain uses TRBV20-1 with TRBJ2-5; TRBD2 is a possible D gene (5 bases). Judging by the DNA end, TRBJ2-7 fits better; the J call may be wrong. In germline, CDR1 is DFQATT, CDR2 SNEGSKA (reference sequence). There are 15 residues in the CDR3. The CDR3 region has the DNA TGCAGTGCTAGAGATTCAGGTAATAGCGTCTACGAGCAGTACTTC. This translates into CSARDSGNSVYEQYF.

The chain is built from TRBV10-2 and TRBJ2-3; possible D gene TRBD2, 7 bases. V lost 1 base and J 14 bases, leaving 19 bases between the germline ends. The CDR3 length is 14 residues. Per germline, CDR1 WSHSY and CDR2 SAAADI. The CDR3 DNA reads TGCGCCAGCAGTGAGTTCCGGGAGGACAGATACGCGTATTTT. Translation: CASSEFREDRYAYF.